This T cell receptor beta chain was recorded in a study of T cells after yellow fever vaccination (dated 2019 in TCRdb). Regarding the complete study: The SMART-Seq v4 Ultra Low Input RNA kit was used to prepare libraries from fractions with low cell numbers. Blood was collected at multiple timepoints before and after primary and secondary immunization, and bulk PBMC replicates and cell subsets were isolated. Two healthy male donors, one aged 18 to 29 and one aged 30 to 40 years, made up the cohort. To track T-cell clones before and after primary and booster YFV17D yellow fever vaccination, bulk TCR alpha and beta repertoires were sequenced longitudinally. Study-wide findings and limitations: Because abundant contaminating clonotypes from the bulk population could be contained in FACS-sorted repertoires, computational filtering was required. Only a couple of donors were included in the study, so the extent to which the findings can be generalized is limited. The secondary T-cell response was weaker than the primary response but faster, peaking on day 5 instead of day 15. Most clones expanded after primary vaccination were re-detected after the booster (around 96% of CD4 and approximately 88% of CD8), suggesting broad memory maintenance. A small share of clonotypes occurred in both CD4 and CD8 compartments, likely arising from convergent recombination.

Synthesis of TCR cDNA relied on 5'RACE template switching, a step that introduced a universal primer site along with unique molecular identifiers. cDNA synthesis was primed from both the TCR alpha and TCR beta constant segments. Two PCR steps were used to amplify libraries, with sample barcodes and sequencing adapters being added in the second step. Sequencing of libraries was performed on Illumina HiSeq 2500 (2x100 bp) or NovaSeq (2x150 bp). As for the authors' bioinformatics: MIGEC handled demultiplexing of reads and collapsing into UMI consensus sequences, while MiXCR performed V(D)J alignment. Using edgeR on replicate PBMC samples, clonotypes were called vaccine-responding if FDR was below 0.01 and the log2 fold change was above 5 up to day 15. CD4 or CD8 identity was assigned to each bulk clonotype according to whether the clonotype was present at higher abundance in the sequenced CD4 repertoire or the sequenced CD8 repertoire. TCRdb passed the public sequencing reads through fastp at Q25 and MiXCR, retaining productive beta sequences. When rows share a CDR3 protein, they turn into one entry using the most common DNA and genes. TCRdb's processing, not the study's, gives the V and J calls here. The sample table records roughly 500,000 distinct CDR3 sequences; 15% to 20% of these occur just once. The ten biggest clones cover more than 13% of the sample.

The treatment or condition label for this specimen denotes: live attenuated yellow fever vaccine strain. At every blood-draw timepoint, two biological replicates of bulk PBMCs were collected. PBMCs were isolated from peripheral blood using a standard Ficoll-Paque protocol. TriZol was used to extract RNA from bulk PBMCs, CD4 and CD8 fractions, and dextramer-positive and dextramer-negative fractions. The CDR3 spans 14 residues, from the cysteine through the phenylalanine. Left in the record is the CDR3 DNA by itself, 42 bases read in frame from the first base. V is clipped by 3 bases and J by 3 bases, and the sequence between their germline boundaries is 12 bases long. CDR1 and CDR2 (LNHNV, YYDKDF) derive from the germline V gene (reference sequence). Comment on this clonotype: The antigen it binds to is not known. Base qualities are not recorded, but no much larger clone differs from it by a single base.

The clonotype originates from a man aged 25 to 40 who received the YFV17D yellow fever vaccine. Material: PBMCs, obtained 15 days after the yellow fever booster vaccination. This receptor chain uses TRBV15 and TRBJ2-7; a tentative D match to TRBD2 spans 6 bases. In nucleotide form, the sequence is TGTGCCACCAGCAGGGAGGGAGTCAGCTACGAGCAGTACTTC. This encodes CATSREGVSYEQYF.